What follows are 9 T cell receptor beta chains derived from one specimen sequenced in a study of tumour-infiltrating T cells in Burkitt lymphoma. Profiling relied on immunoSEQ multiplex PCR, and the TCRdb table lists in-frame clones only, not all of them. The data show 5,000 to 6,000 clones, more than 8% seen once. The sample was tumor tissue. Source of these receptors: a human donor with diffuse large B-cell lymphoma.

The CDR3 spells CASSFQTGINEKLFF. DNA for the CDR3: TGTGCCAGCAGCTTTCAGACGGGTATTAATGAAAAACTGTTTTTT. This chain joins TRBV7-2 and TRBJ1-4; D uncertain. V lost 3 bases to trimming and J lost 4 bases, with 12 bases between them. Germline V gene lookup returns CDR1 SGHTA and CDR2 FQGNSA. This CDR3 comprises 15 residues.

This clone has a handful of counts. This chain connects TRBV4-2 to TRBJ1-5; 8 nucleotides line up with TRBD1. This CDR3 has 15 residues. V lost 4 bases, J lost 3 bases, and 5 bases stayed unmatched. Germline V lookup: CDR1 LGHNA, CDR2 YNFKEQ. CDR3 loop: CASSLRTGYNQPQHF. In DNA form, the CDR3 reads TGTGCCAGCAGCCTACGGACAGGGTACAATCAGCCCCAGCATTTT.

This CDR3 is CASSDRPNQPQHF. In DNA, the CDR3 is TGTGCCAGCTCGGACAGACCCAATCAGCCCCAGCATTTT. This chain joins TRBV27 and TRBJ1-5; D possibly corresponds to TRBD1 (6 bases). CDR1 and CDR2 from the germline V gene are MNHEY and SMNVEV (reference sequence). CDR3 length: 13 residues. The V end lost 8 bases, the J end lost 3 bases, and 11 bases lay between the germline ends.

The table lists this clone with a few counts. The chain recombines TRBV6-5 with TRBJ2-4; D gene ambiguous. The V end lost 8 bases, the J end lost 3 bases, and 11 bases lay between the germline ends. This CDR3 comprises 13 residues. Germline V gene data show CDR1 as MNHEY and CDR2 as SVGAGI. CDR3 protein: CASGVAGKNIQYF. Written as DNA, the CDR3 is TGTGCCAGCGGAGTAGCAGGCAAAAACATTCAGTACTTC.

The V and J genes are TRBV13 and TRBJ1-1; perhaps TRBD1 as D (6 bases). From germline, CDR1 is PRHDT and CDR2 FYEKMQ (reference sequence). The CDR3 has 16 amino acids. V was clipped by 4 bases and J by 0 bases, with 15 bases between them. In nucleotides, the CDR3 is TGTGCCAGCAGCTCCGGGACACCCCTTATGAACACTGAAGCTTTCTTT. It is translated as CASSSGTPLMNTEAFF.

This clone was picked up a small number of times. CDR3 in DNA: TGTGCCAGCAGTCAAATGAAGGGTTTTTGGACTGAAGCTTTCTTT. This sequence encodes CASSQMKGFWTEAFF. This sequence joins TRBV2 and TRBJ1-1, with no clear D. In germline, CDR1 is SNHLY, CDR2 FYNNEI. The CDR3 is 15 amino acids. Deletions cut 5 bases from V and 5 bases from J, with 18 bases between.

The chain uses TRBV7-9 and TRBJ1-3, with D possibly TRBD1 on 5 matching bases. Germline assignment: CDR1 SEHNR and CDR2 FQNEAQ (reference sequence). V lost 5 bases to trimming and J lost 0 bases, with 14 bases between them. The CDR3 spans 16 residues. DNA of the CDR3: TGTGCCAGCAGCCCCTGGGACGTCCGCTCTGGAAACACCATATATTTT. Translation: CASSPWDVRSGNTIYF.

The J gene is TRBJ1-2, the V gene TRBV4-3; TRBD1 aligns across 9 bases. Germline CDR1 LGHNA, CDR2 YSLEER. The J segment lost 2 bases and the V segment lost 2 bases, leaving 6 bases of the junction unmatched. This CDR3 is 16 amino acids long. DNA for the CDR3: TGCGCCAGCAGCCAACGCTCGGGACAGGGAAACTATGGCTACACCTTC. Translating it yields CASSQRSGQGNYGYTF.

This clone was seen only a few times. The J gene is TRBJ2-1, the V gene TRBV7-9; 11 nucleotides match TRBD2. The CDR3 runs to 18 residues. Per the germline V gene, CDR1 is SEHNR and CDR2 is FQNEAQ (reference sequence). V dropped 5 bases and J dropped 3; count of bases not matched to a gene: 12. The CDR3 reads CASSSTSGGLRGYNEQFF. DNA for the CDR3: TGTGCCAGCAGCAGTACTAGCGGGGGCCTCCGTGGCTACAATGAGCAGTTCTTC.